This T cell receptor beta chain is drawn from a study of cytomegalovirus exposure and HLA in healthy donors. As concerns this clone: The antigen is undetermined.

General observations from the study: A later analysis linked a missense DCLRE1C variant to TCR beta V- and J-gene trimming. Certain indistinguishable V segments, among them TRBV6-2 and TRBV6-3, were excluded. No immune exposure information besides CMV serostatus was available. Sequencing likely caused a cluster of highly shared sequence variants.

This CDR3 comprises 13 residues. V dropped 6 bases and J dropped 0 bases, with 7 bases sitting between them. Per the germline V gene, CDR1 is MNHNS and CDR2 is SASEGT. With 60 Vbeta and 13 Jbeta primers, the PCR was carried out. Here immunoSEQ multiplex PCR was the method, and the copy in TCRdb shows in-frame clones only, minus some. The table shows around 100,000 clones, with around 84% occurring only once. This chain links TRBV6-1 with TRBJ2-3; possibly TRBD1 for D (6 bases). The TCR was taken from a woman in her thirties or forties in good health and CMV-seropositive. The specimen sequenced was PBMCs. The chain's CDR3 is CASRRGSTDTQYF. The CDR3 DNA is TGTGCCAGCAGGAGGGGGAGCACAGATACGCAGTATTTT.